These T cell receptor beta chains were read from a single sample in a study of CD8+CD57+ T cells in acquired aplastic anemia. TCRdb reprocessed the reads with MiXCR, giving one entry per CDR3 protein. The data hold approximately 170,000 distinct CDR3 sequences, with about 45% observed a single time. Specimen: sorted CD4+, CD8+, or CD8+CD57+ T cells (not recorded which) from PBMCs. These receptors originate from a human donor with aplastic anemia. CDR3s include the opening cysteine and the closing phenylalanine or tryptophan. A D gene is named only where the DNA matches it firmly. Size values are once, few and many counts, or a class for expanded clones, and some rows have none.

j_call: TRBJ1-6; d_call: TRBD1; v_call: TRBV7-2; clone_size: few; cdr3_aa: CASSWGTVRNSPLHF; cdr3_nt: TGTGCCAGCAGCTGGGGGACAGTAAGAAATTCACCCCTCCACTTT
j_call: TRBJ2-3; d_call: TRBD2; v_call: TRBV5-1; clone_size: -; cdr3_aa: CASSLVASGASTDTQYF; cdr3_nt: TGCGCCAGCAGCTTGGTGGCTAGCGGGGCTAGCACAGATACGCAGTATTTT
j_call: TRBJ2-2; d_call: TRBD1; v_call: TRBV9; clone_size: many; cdr3_aa: CASSVAGQANTGELFF; cdr3_nt: TGTGCCAGCAGCGTAGCGGGACAGGCGAACACCGGGGAGCTGTTTTTT
j_call: TRBJ1-2; d_call: -; v_call: TRBV25-1; clone_size: -; cdr3_aa: CASSELVNYGYTF; cdr3_nt: TGTGCCAGCAGTGAATTGGTGAACTATGGCTACACCTTC
j_call: TRBJ2-2; d_call: -; v_call: TRBV7-2; clone_size: few; cdr3_aa: CASSLGWGIGELFF; cdr3_nt: TGTGCCAGCAGCTTAGGATGGGGGATCGGGGAGCTGTTTTTT
j_call: TRBJ2-3; d_call: -; v_call: TRBV19; clone_size: many; cdr3_aa: CASSILMGAGTDTQYF; cdr3_nt: TGTGCCAGTAGTATTTTAATGGGGGCTGGCACAGATACGCAGTATTTT
j_call: TRBJ1-2; d_call: -; v_call: TRBV19; clone_size: few; cdr3_aa: CASSSPGQRKVADGYTF; cdr3_nt: TGTGCCAGTAGTTCTCCGGGACAAAGAAAAGTCGCAGATGGCTACACCTTC
j_call: TRBJ1-3; d_call: -; v_call: TRBV15; clone_size: many; cdr3_aa: CATSRDVGSGNTIYF; cdr3_nt: TGTGCCACCAGCAGAGATGTTGGCTCTGGAAACACCATATATTTT
j_call: TRBJ2-7; d_call: TRBD2; v_call: TRBV29-1; clone_size: -; cdr3_aa: CSVEDRGGSSSYEQYF; cdr3_nt: TGCAGCGTTGAAGATCGGGGGGGTTCATCCTCCTACGAGCAGTACTTC
j_call: TRBJ1-5; d_call: -; v_call: TRBV19; clone_size: -; cdr3_aa: CASSIILGSSNQPQHF; cdr3_nt: TGTGCCAGTAGTATCATCCTCGGCAGTAGCAATCAGCCCCAGCATTTT
j_call: TRBJ2-1; d_call: -; v_call: TRBV15; clone_size: -; cdr3_aa: CATSSTISYNEQFF; cdr3_nt: TGTGCCACCAGCAGCACTATCTCCTACAATGAGCAGTTCTTC
j_call: TRBJ1-6; d_call: TRBD1; v_call: TRBV10-3; clone_size: few; cdr3_aa: CAISEVGDRAGSPLHF; cdr3_nt: TGTGCCATCAGTGAAGTTGGGGACAGGGCCGGCTCACCCCTCCACTTT
j_call: TRBJ2-5; d_call: -; v_call: TRBV19; clone_size: once; cdr3_aa: CASSTDYEAGTQYF; cdr3_nt: TGTGCCAGTAGTACCGATTACGAGGCGGGGACCCAGTACTTC
j_call: TRBJ2-7; d_call: -; v_call: TRBV2; clone_size: -; cdr3_aa: CASSEVSSYEQYF; cdr3_nt: TGTGCCAGCAGTGAAGTTTCCTCCTACGAGCAGTACTTC
j_call: TRBJ2-1; d_call: -; v_call: TRBV20-1; clone_size: many; cdr3_aa: CSARDARREQFF; cdr3_nt: TGCAGTGCTAGAGATGCTCGGCGTGAGCAGTTCTTC
j_call: TRBJ2-1; d_call: -; v_call: TRBV4-3; clone_size: -; cdr3_aa: CASSVPGNRAVDEQFF; cdr3_nt: TGCGCCAGCAGCGTACCCGGGAACAGGGCGGTCGATGAGCAGTTCTTC
j_call: TRBJ2-7; d_call: TRBD1; v_call: TRBV29-1; clone_size: -; cdr3_aa: CSVEDLGTGYEQYF; cdr3_nt: TGCAGCGTTGAAGATCTAGGGACAGGATACGAGCAGTACTTC
j_call: TRBJ2-5; d_call: TRBD1; v_call: TRBV20-1; clone_size: -; cdr3_aa: CSATGTGEETQYF; cdr3_nt: TGCAGTGCTACCGGGACAGGGGAAGAGACCCAGTACTTC
j_call: TRBJ2-1; d_call: TRBD1; v_call: TRBV19; clone_size: many; cdr3_aa: CASSIVGQGQYNEQFF; cdr3_nt: TGTGCCAGTAGTATAGTGGGACAGGGACAATACAATGAGCAGTTCTTC
j_call: TRBJ2-5; d_call: -; v_call: TRBV24-1; clone_size: -; cdr3_aa: CATSDPGRGSQYF; cdr3_nt: TGTGCCACCAGTGACCCGGGCCGTGGCTCCCAGTACTTC
j_call: TRBJ1-2; d_call: -; v_call: TRBV12-3/TRBV12-4; clone_size: -; cdr3_aa: CASSDPLGVIYGYTF; cdr3_nt: TGTGCCAGCAGTGACCCCTTAGGGGTCATTTATGGCTACACCTTC
j_call: TRBJ1-5; d_call: -; v_call: TRBV6-5; clone_size: many; cdr3_aa: CASSYRGPQPQHF; cdr3_nt: TGTGCCAGCAGTTACCGTGGTCCCCAGCCCCAGCATTTT
j_call: TRBJ2-5; d_call: TRBD1; v_call: TRBV2; clone_size: -; cdr3_aa: CASSEWTGGGETQYF; cdr3_nt: TGTGCCAGCAGTGAGTGGACAGGGGGAGGAGAGACCCAGTACTTC
j_call: TRBJ1-4; d_call: TRBD1; v_call: TRBV7-8; clone_size: -; cdr3_aa: CASSFNRGTNEKLFF; cdr3_nt: TGTGCCAGCAGCTTTAACAGGGGAACTAATGAAAAACTGTTTTTT
j_call: TRBJ2-5; d_call: TRBD2; v_call: TRBV20-1; clone_size: -; cdr3_aa: CSATGTSGRYQETQYF; cdr3_nt: TGCAGTGCTACCGGGACTAGCGGGAGGTACCAAGAGACCCAGTACTTC
j_call: TRBJ2-7; d_call: TRBD2; v_call: TRBV9; clone_size: -; cdr3_aa: CASSVGGSSYEQYF; cdr3_nt: TGTGCCAGCAGCGTCGGGGGGAGCTCCTACGAGCAGTACTTC
j_call: TRBJ2-5; d_call: TRBD1; v_call: TRBV2; clone_size: many; cdr3_aa: CASREDRGNRETQYF; cdr3_nt: TGTGCCAGCAGAGAAGACAGGGGGAATAGAGAGACCCAGTACTTC
j_call: TRBJ2-3; d_call: TRBD2; v_call: TRBV20-1; clone_size: many; cdr3_aa: CSARVAGDTDTQYF; cdr3_nt: TGCAGTGCTAGAGTCGCGGGAGACACAGATACGCAGTATTTT
j_call: TRBJ2-1; d_call: TRBD2; v_call: TRBV12-3/TRBV12-4; clone_size: many; cdr3_aa: CASSLSRGLAGVGNEQFF; cdr3_nt: TGTGCCAGCAGCCTATCACGGGGACTAGCGGGAGTAGGCAATGAGCAGTTCTTC
j_call: TRBJ1-2; d_call: -; v_call: TRBV29-1; clone_size: -; cdr3_aa: CSALPTDNYGYTF; cdr3_nt: TGCAGCGCCCTACCAACTGATAACTATGGCTACACCTTC
j_call: TRBJ2-5; d_call: TRBD2; v_call: TRBV20-1; clone_size: -; cdr3_aa: CSARPRTSGKETQYF; cdr3_nt: TGCAGTGCTAGACCACGGACTAGCGGGAAAGAGACCCAGTACTTC
j_call: TRBJ2-7; d_call: -; v_call: TRBV9; clone_size: -; cdr3_aa: CASSQDRDGYEQYF; cdr3_nt: TGTGCCAGCAGCCAGGACCGGGACGGATACGAGCAGTACTTC
j_call: TRBJ1-2; d_call: TRBD1; v_call: TRBV29-1; clone_size: -; cdr3_aa: CSVAYRRGQIGGGYTF; cdr3_nt: TGCAGCGTTGCCTACAGGAGGGGACAGATAGGAGGGGGCTACACCTTC
j_call: TRBJ1-2; d_call: TRBD1; v_call: TRBV6-1; clone_size: -; cdr3_aa: CAITDRESGYTF; cdr3_nt: TGTGCCATCACGGACAGGGAAAGTGGCTACACCTTC
j_call: TRBJ2-6; d_call: TRBD1; v_call: TRBV25-1; clone_size: -; cdr3_aa: CASSWGQGANVLTF; cdr3_nt: TGTGCCAGCAGTTGGGGACAGGGGGCCAACGTCCTGACTTTC
j_call: TRBJ2-1; d_call: TRBD2; v_call: TRBV12-3/TRBV12-4; clone_size: -; cdr3_aa: CASSSGTRSYRRFSHEQFF; cdr3_nt: TGTGCCAGCAGTTCCGGGACTAGATCTTATCGAAGGTTCTCCCATGAGCAGTTCTTC
j_call: TRBJ2-7; d_call: -; v_call: TRBV7-3; clone_size: -; cdr3_aa: CASSLIGQYEQYF; cdr3_nt: TGTGCCAGCAGCTTAATTGGGCAATACGAGCAGTACTTC
j_call: TRBJ2-5; d_call: -; v_call: TRBV7-9; clone_size: many; cdr3_aa: CASSARDSQETQYF; cdr3_nt: TGTGCCAGCAGCGCCCGGGACTCCCAAGAGACCCAGTACTTC
j_call: TRBJ1-4; d_call: -; v_call: TRBV7-2; clone_size: -; cdr3_aa: CASSLGSTTNEKLVF; cdr3_nt: TGTGCCAGCAGCTTGGGATCGACAACTAATGAAAAACTGGTTTTT
j_call: TRBJ1-2; d_call: -; v_call: TRBV19; clone_size: many; cdr3_aa: CASSVFLAVGHTNYGYTF; cdr3_nt: TGTGCCAGTAGTGTATTCTTGGCAGTGGGACATACTAACTATGGCTACACCTTC
j_call: TRBJ1-2; d_call: -; v_call: TRBV7-9; clone_size: -; cdr3_aa: CASSRYGYTF; cdr3_nt: TGTGCCAGCAGCAGATATGGCTACACCTTC
j_call: TRBJ1-2; d_call: -; v_call: TRBV2; clone_size: -; cdr3_aa: CARARIGQGGSNRYGYTF; cdr3_nt: TGTGCCAGGGCCCGAATCGGGCAGGGAGGGAGTAATCGGTATGGCTACACCTTC
j_call: TRBJ1-5; d_call: -; v_call: TRBV6-1; clone_size: many; cdr3_aa: CASRTSYSNQPQHF; cdr3_nt: TGTGCCAGCAGGACATCTTATAGCAATCAGCCCCAGCATTTT
j_call: TRBJ2-7; d_call: TRBD2; v_call: TRBV11-2; clone_size: -; cdr3_aa: CASSFGPGLAGVQAYEQYF; cdr3_nt: TGTGCCAGCAGCTTTGGGCCTGGACTAGCGGGGGTTCAGGCCTACGAGCAGTACTTC
j_call: TRBJ1-1; d_call: -; v_call: TRBV15; clone_size: -; cdr3_aa: CATSRGGGYTEAFF; cdr3_nt: TGTGCCACCAGCAGAGGAGGGGGGTACACTGAAGCTTTCTTT
j_call: TRBJ1-5; d_call: -; v_call: TRBV24-1; clone_size: -; cdr3_aa: CASSDSNRSAQHF; cdr3_nt: TGTGCCAGCAGTGACAGTAATCGATCAGCCCAGCATTTT
j_call: TRBJ2-2; d_call: TRBD1; v_call: TRBV5-1; clone_size: -; cdr3_aa: CASMKGANTGELFF; cdr3_nt: TGCGCCAGCATGAAGGGGGCGAACACCGGGGAGCTGTTTTTC
j_call: TRBJ1-1; d_call: -; v_call: TRBV5-1; clone_size: many; cdr3_aa: CASSLNSGGTEAFF; cdr3_nt: TGCGCCAGCAGCTTGAACTCGGGTGGAACTGAAGCTTTCTTT
j_call: TRBJ2-6; d_call: TRBD1; v_call: TRBV20-1; clone_size: once; cdr3_aa: CSAPGTGMGANVLTF; cdr3_nt: TGCAGTGCTCCCGGGACAGGGATGGGGGCCAACGTCCTGACTTTC
j_call: TRBJ1-6; d_call: TRBD1; v_call: TRBV19; clone_size: -; cdr3_aa: CASSTGGAGNSPLHF; cdr3_nt: TGTGCCAGTAGTACAGGGGGCGCGGGTAATTCACCCCTCCACTTT
j_call: TRBJ1-5; d_call: -; v_call: TRBV5-5; clone_size: -; cdr3_aa: CASSLGIAGGNQPQHF; cdr3_nt: TGTGCCAGCAGCTTGGGTATAGCTGGAGGGAATCAGCCCCAGCATTTT
j_call: TRBJ1-1; d_call: TRBD1; v_call: TRBV29-1; clone_size: once; cdr3_aa: CSVDTGGVGTEAFF; cdr3_nt: TGCAGCGTTGATACAGGGGGCGTTGGAACTGAAGCTTTCTTT
j_call: TRBJ1-1; d_call: -; v_call: TRBV4-3; clone_size: many; cdr3_aa: CASSLAQGGTEAFF; cdr3_nt: TGCGCCAGCAGCTTGGCCCAAGGGGGCACTGAAGCTTTCTTT
j_call: TRBJ1-2; d_call: -; v_call: TRBV29-1; clone_size: -; cdr3_aa: CSEGGHYGYTF; cdr3_nt: TGCAGCGAAGGGGGACACTATGGCTACACCTTC
j_call: TRBJ1-1; d_call: -; v_call: TRBV6-1; clone_size: -; cdr3_aa: CASRELNTEAFF; cdr3_nt: TGTGCCAGCAGGGAATTAAACACTGAAGCTTTCTTT